These 9 T cell receptor beta chains originate from one sample sequenced in a study of monozygotic twins with inflammatory bowel disease. TCRdb re-called the 5' RACE reads; every CDR3 protein appears as one record, without DNA. In all, the sample yields approximately 40,000 distinct CDR3 sequences. Input material: blood. These receptors were taken from a human donor with ulcerative colitis or Crohn's disease, or a healthy co-twin of an affected twin (not recorded which).

This sequence joins TRBV19 and TRBJ2-1; TCRdb's D call of TRBD1 is untestable without DNA. This CDR3 is 17 amino acids long. Germline CDR1 LNHDA, CDR2 SQIVND (reference sequence). The CDR3 protein is CASSPRGGYSSYNEQFF.

The chain uses TRBV12-3 or TRBV12-4 and TRBJ2-1. The length of the CDR3 is 15 residues. CDR3 amino acids: CASSLGLGPYNEQFF.

This chain connects TRBV5-4 to TRBJ2-1; TCRdb's D call of TRBD1 is untestable without DNA. Germline V gives CDR1 SGHNT, CDR2 YYREEE (reference sequence). CDR3 length: 15 residues. The CDR3 protein is CASSATGTGRNEQFF. Full variable domain (remainder filled in from reference TRBV5-4 and TRBJ2-1): ETGVTQSPTHLIKTRGQQVTLRCSSQSGHNTVSWYQQALGQGPQFIFQYYREEENGRGNFPPRFSGLQFPNYSSELNVNALELDDSALYLCASSATGTGRNEQFFGPGTRLTVL.

V usage is TRBV2 and J usage is TRBJ2-3; lacking DNA, the TRBD2 call made by TCRdb goes unchecked. CDR1 and CDR2 from the germline V gene are SNHLY and FYNNEI. CDR3 size: 13 residues. The CDR3 sequence is CARKLAGTDTQYF.

The chain joins TRBV5-1 to TRBJ2-5. The CDR3 contains 14 residues. CDR1 SGHRS and CDR2 YFSETQ come from the germline V gene. The CDR3 spells CASSLSRGGETQYF.

V gene TRBV11-1 combines with J gene TRBJ2-2; without DNA, the TCRdb call of TRBD2 cannot be checked. The CDR3 extends over 22 amino acids. Germline V CDR1 and CDR2: SGHAT, FQDESV (reference sequence). This CDR3 is CASSLAPGLAGGNIANTGELFF.

This sequence joins TRBV20-1 and TRBJ2-2. The length of the CDR3 is 13 residues. Germline V gives CDR1 DFQATT, CDR2 SNEGSKA (reference sequence). The CDR3 protein is CSASTSGSGELFF.

The V call is TRBV4-2, the J call TRBJ2-1; TCRdb selects TRBD2, and the lack of DNA leaves this call unchecked. There are 16 residues in the CDR3. The germline gives CDR1 LGHNA, CDR2 YNFKEQ. CDR3 residues: CASSQTSGSSYNEQFF.

This chain uses TRBV5-1 with TRBJ2-1. The length of the CDR3 is 12 residues. Germline lookup yields CDR1 SGHRS and CDR2 YFSETQ. This CDR3 reads CASSLTLNEQFF. The whole variable domain, remainder taken from reference TRBV5-1 and TRBJ2-1, is KAGVTQTPRYLIKTRGQQVTLSCSPISGHRSVSWYQQTPGQGLQFLFEYFSETQRNKGNFPGRFSGRQFSNSRSEMNVSTLELGDSALYLCASSLTLNEQFFGPGTRLTVL.